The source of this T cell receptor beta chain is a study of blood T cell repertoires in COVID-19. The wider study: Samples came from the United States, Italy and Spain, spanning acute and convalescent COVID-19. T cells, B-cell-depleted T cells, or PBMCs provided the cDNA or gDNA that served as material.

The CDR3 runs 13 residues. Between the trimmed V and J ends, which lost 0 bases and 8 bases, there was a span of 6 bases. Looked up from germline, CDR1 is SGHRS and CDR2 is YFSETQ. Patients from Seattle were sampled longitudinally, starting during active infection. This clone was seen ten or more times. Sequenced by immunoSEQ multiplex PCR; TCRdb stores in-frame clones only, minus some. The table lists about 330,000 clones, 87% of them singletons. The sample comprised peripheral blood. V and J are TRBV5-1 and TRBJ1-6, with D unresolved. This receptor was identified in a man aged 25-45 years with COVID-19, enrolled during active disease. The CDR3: CASSLVVDSPLHF. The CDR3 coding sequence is TGCGCCAGCAGCTTGGTAGTCGATTCACCCCTCCACTTT.